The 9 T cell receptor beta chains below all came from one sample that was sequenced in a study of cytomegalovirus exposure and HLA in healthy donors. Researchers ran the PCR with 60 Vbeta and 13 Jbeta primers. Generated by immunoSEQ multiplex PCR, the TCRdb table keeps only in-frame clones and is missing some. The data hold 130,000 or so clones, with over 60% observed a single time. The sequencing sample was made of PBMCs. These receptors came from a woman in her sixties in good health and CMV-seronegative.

In DNA form, the CDR3 reads TGTGCCAGTAAGGACAGCACCTACAATGAGCAGTTCTTC. Protein product: CASKDSTYNEQFF. The V call is TRBV19, the J call TRBJ2-1; possibly TRBD1 for D (6 bases). CDR1 is LNHDA and CDR2 is SQIVND in the germline V gene (reference sequence). CDR3 size: 13 residues. Trimming left V 7 bases short and J 2 bases short, with 9 bases between.

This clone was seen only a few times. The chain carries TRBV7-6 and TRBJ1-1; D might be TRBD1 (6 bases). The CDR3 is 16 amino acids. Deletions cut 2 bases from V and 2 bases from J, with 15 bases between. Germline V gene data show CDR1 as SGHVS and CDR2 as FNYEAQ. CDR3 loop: CASSLTQGILNTEAFF. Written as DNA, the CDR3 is TGTGCCAGCAGCTTAACCCAGGGGATACTCAACACTGAAGCTTTCTTT.

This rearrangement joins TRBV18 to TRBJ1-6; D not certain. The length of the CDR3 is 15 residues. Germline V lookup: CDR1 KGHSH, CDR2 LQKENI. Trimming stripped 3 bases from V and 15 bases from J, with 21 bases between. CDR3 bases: TGTGCCAGCTCACCCCCGGGAGGCACGAAATCCTTCCTCCACTTT. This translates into CASSPPGGTKSFLHF.

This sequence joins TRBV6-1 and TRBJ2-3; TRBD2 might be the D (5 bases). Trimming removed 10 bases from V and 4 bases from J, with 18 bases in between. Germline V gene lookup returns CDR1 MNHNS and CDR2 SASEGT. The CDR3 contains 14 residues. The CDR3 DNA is TGTGCCACCCGAGGTCGGGGTGGGGCAGATACGCAGTATTTT. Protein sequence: CATRGRGGADTQYF.

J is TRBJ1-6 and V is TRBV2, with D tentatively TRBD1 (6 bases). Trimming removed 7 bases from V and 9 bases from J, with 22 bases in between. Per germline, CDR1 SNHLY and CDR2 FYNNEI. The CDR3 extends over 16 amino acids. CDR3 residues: CASIPRGGAISSPLHF. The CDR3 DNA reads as TGTGCCAGCATTCCTAGGGGGGGCGCGATTAGTTCACCCCTCCACTTT.

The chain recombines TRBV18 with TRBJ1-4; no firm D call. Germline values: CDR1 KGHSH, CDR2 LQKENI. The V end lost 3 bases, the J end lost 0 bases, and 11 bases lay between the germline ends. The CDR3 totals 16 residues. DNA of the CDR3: TGTGCCAGCTCACCTATTCAGGCCCCAACTAATGAAAAACTGTTTTTT. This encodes CASSPIQAPTNEKLFF.

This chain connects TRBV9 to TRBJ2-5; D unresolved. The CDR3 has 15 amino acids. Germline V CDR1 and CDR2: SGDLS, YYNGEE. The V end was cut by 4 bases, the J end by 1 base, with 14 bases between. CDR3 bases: TGTGCCAGCAGCCCACAGCCCAAACTCCAAGAGACCCAGTACTTC. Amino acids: CASSPQPKLQETQYF. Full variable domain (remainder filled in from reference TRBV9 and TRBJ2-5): DSGVTQTPKHLITATGQRVTLRCSPRSGDLSVYWYQQSLDQGLQFLIQYYNGEERAKGNILERFSAQQFPDLHSELNLSSLELGDSALYFCASSPQPKLQETQYFGPGTRLLVL.

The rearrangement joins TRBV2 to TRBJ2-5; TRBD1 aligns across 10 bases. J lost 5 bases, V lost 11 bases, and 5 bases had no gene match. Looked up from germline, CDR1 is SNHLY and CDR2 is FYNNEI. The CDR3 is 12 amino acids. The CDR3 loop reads CAGGTGAETQYF. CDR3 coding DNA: TGTGCCGGCGGGACAGGGGCTGAGACCCAGTACTTC.

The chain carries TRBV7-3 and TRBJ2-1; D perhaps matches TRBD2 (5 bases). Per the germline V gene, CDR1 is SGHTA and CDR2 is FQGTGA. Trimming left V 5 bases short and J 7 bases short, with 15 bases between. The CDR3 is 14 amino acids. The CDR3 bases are TGTGCCAGCAGCGCTAGCAGGTGGGGTAATGAGCAGTTCTTC. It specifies CASSASRWGNEQFF.